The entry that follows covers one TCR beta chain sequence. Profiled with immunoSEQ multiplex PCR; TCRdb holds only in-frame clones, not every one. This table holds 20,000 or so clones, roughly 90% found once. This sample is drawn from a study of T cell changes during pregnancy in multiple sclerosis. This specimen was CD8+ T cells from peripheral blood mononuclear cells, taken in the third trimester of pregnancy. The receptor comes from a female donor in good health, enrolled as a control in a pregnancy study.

CDR3 amino acids: CASSLGGSSSPLHF. CDR3 in DNA: TGTGCCAGCAGTTTAGGGGGGTCTAGTTCACCCCTCCACTTT. The rearrangement joins TRBV27 to TRBJ1-6; perhaps TRBD1 as D (5 bases). V was trimmed by 2 bases and J by 9 bases, leaving 11 bases between them. The CDR3 spans 14 residues. Germline lookup yields CDR1 MNHEY and CDR2 SMNVEV (reference sequence).